The present T cell receptor (beta chain) was sequenced within a study of spatial heterogeneity in lung cancer. General study results and limits: How many expanded intratumoral alpha and beta TCRs were present tracked the tumor mutation count, which was a count of nonsynonymous mutations.

V was shortened by 1 base and J by 1 base, with 8 bases between the two germline ends. Germline assignment: CDR1 SEHNR and CDR2 FQNEAQ (reference sequence). This CDR3 has 15 residues. This clonotype was seen only once. The antigen remains undetermined. TCRdb reanalysed the 5' RACE reads using MiXCR and keeps one entry per CDR3 protein. The sample consists of around 5,000 distinct CDR3 sequences, 16% of them appearing once. Specified time point: sample taken at primary tumor resection. This chain joins TRBV7-9 and TRBJ2-1; the D is unclear. The source was lung tumor tissue, collected at surgery. This TCR came from a male donor with early-stage non-small cell lung cancer. As DNA, the CDR3 is TGTGCCAGCAGCTTAGTGACGTCATCCTACAATGAGCAGTTCTTC. Amino acid sequence: CASSLVTSSYNEQFF.